The present entry profiles one T cell receptor beta chain with its context. Its antigen is unknown. This record comes from a study of persistence of HIV-infected CD4 T cells. The immunoSEQ assay was version 4, run in survey mode. Using immunoSEQ multiplex PCR, the repertoire was profiled, and TCRdb retains in-frame clones only, with some absent. Among tens of thousands of clones, more than 60% were seen once, and the ten largest hold around 3%. This CDR3 spans 12 amino acids. V lost 4 bases, J lost 5 bases, and 10 bases lay in between. CDR1 is SGHDT, CDR2 YYEEEE, per germline. Stimulation used 10 ug/mL lysate from CMV-infected fibroblasts. Memory cells lacking CD40L and CD69 with high CD45RO were sorted. Plasma HIV-1 RNA stayed below 50 copies/mL for at least 4 years. Donors had CD4+ T cell counts above 400 cells/uL and were CMV-seropositive. Stimulated PBMCs had first been depleted of CD8+ T cells.

This chain uses TRBV5-6 with TRBJ2-7, with a possible D match to TRBD2 (5 bases). The clonotype originates from an adult man with HIV who was CMV-seropositive. Specimen: CD4+ T cells sorted from PBMCs after approximately 18-hour stimulation, collected from a patient who received antiretroviral therapy. The CDR3 region is CASSRGGDEQYF. The CDR3 DNA follows: TGTGCCAGCAGCCGGGGTGGCGACGAGCAGTACTTC.